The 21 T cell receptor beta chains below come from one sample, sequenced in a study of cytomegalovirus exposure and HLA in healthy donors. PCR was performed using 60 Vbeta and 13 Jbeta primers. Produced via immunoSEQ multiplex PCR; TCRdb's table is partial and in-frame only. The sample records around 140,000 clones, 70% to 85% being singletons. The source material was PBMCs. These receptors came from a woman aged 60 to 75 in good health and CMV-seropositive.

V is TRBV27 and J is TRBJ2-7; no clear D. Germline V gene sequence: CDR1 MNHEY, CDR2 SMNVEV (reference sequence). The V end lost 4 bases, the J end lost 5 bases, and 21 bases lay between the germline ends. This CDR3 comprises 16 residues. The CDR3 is CASSSVRSTYHNEQYF. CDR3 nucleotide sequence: TGTGCCAGCAGTTCCGTCCGTAGCACATACCACAACGAGCAGTACTTC.

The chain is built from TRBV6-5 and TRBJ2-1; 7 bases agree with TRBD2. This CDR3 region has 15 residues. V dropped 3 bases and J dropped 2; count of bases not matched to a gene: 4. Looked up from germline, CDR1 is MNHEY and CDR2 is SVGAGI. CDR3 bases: TGTGCCAGCAGTTATGGCGGGAGTCCCTACAATGAGCAGTTCTTC. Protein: CASSYGGSPYNEQFF.

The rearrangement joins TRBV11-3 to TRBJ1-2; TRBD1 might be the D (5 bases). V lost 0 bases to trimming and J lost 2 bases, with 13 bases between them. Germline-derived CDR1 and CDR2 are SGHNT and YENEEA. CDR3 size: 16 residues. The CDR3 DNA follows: TGTGCCAGCAGCTTAGAAGGTCGGGCAGGGAACTATGGCTACACCTTC. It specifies CASSLEGRAGNYGYTF.

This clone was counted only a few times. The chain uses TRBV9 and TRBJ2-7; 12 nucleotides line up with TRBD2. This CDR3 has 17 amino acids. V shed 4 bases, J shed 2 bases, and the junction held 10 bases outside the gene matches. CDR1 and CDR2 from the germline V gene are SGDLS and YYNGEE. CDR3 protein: CASSSGGTSGSPYEQYF. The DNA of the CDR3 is TGTGCCAGCAGCTCAGGGGGGACTAGCGGGTCGCCCTACGAGCAGTACTTC.

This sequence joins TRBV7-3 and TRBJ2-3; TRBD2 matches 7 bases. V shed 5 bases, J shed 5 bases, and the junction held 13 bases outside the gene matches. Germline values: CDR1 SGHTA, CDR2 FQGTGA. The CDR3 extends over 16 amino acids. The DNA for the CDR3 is TGTGCCAGCAGCCGCGAGGGCGGGAGCTGGAAAGATACGCAGTATTTT. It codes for CASSREGGSWKDTQYF.

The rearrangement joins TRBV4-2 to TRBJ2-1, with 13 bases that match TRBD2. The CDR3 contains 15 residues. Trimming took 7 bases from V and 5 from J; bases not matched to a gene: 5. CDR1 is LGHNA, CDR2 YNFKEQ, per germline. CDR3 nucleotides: TGTGCCAGCACCAGACTAGCGGGAGGCGACAATGAGCAGTTCTTC. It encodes CASTRLAGGDNEQFF.

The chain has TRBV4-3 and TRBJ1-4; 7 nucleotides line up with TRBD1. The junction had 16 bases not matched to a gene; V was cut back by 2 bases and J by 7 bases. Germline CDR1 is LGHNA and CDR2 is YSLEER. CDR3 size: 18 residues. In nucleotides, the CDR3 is TGCGCCAGCAGCCAATTCCGTCCCTCGGCAGGGGGTGGTGAAAAACTGTTTTTT. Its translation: CASSQFRPSAGGGEKLFF.

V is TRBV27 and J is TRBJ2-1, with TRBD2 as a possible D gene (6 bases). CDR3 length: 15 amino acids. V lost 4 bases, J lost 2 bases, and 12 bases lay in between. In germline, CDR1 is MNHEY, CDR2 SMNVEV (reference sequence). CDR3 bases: TGTGCCAGCAGTTCCCTCGGGAGCGCCTACAATGAGCAGTTCTTC. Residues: CASSSLGSAYNEQFF.

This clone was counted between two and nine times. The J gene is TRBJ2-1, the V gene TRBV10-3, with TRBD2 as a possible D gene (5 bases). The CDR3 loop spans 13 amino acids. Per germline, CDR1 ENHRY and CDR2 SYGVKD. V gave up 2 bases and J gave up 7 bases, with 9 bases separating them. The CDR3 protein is CAISEGEWNEQFF. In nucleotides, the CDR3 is TGTGCCATCAGTGAGGGGGAGTGGAATGAGCAGTTCTTC.

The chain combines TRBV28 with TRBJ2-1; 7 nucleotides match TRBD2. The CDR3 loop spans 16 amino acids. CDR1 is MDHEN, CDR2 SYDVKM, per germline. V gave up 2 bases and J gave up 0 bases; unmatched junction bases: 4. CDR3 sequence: CASSLVTGGSYNEQFF. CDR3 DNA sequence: TGTGCCAGCAGTTTAGTCACGGGAGGCTCCTACAATGAGCAGTTCTTC.

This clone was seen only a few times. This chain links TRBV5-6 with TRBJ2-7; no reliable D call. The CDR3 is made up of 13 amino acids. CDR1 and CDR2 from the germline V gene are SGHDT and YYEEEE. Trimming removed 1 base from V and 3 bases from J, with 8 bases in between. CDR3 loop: CASSLIASYEQYF. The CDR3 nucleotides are TGTGCCAGCAGCTTGATAGCCAGCTACGAGCAGTACTTC.

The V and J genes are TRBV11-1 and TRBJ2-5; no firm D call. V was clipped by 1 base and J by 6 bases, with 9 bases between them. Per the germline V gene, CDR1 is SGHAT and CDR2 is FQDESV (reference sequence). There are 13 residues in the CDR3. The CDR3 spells CASSLVQPKTQYF. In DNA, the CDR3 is TGTGCCAGCAGCTTAGTACAGCCCAAGACCCAGTACTTC.

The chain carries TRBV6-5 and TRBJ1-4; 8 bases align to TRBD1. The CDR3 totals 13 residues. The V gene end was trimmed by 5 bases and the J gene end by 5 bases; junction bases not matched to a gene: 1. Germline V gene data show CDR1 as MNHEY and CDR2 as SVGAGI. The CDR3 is CASSRTGNEKLFF. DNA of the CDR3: TGTGCCAGCAGTCGGACAGGGAATGAAAAACTGTTTTTT.

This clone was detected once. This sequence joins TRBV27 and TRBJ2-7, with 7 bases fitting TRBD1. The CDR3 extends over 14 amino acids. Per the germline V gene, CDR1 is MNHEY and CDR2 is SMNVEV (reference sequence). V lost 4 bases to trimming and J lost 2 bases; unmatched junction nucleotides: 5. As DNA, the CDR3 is TGTGCCAGCAGTTGGGGGACAGAGACCTACGAGCAGTACTTC. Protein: CASSWGTETYEQYF.

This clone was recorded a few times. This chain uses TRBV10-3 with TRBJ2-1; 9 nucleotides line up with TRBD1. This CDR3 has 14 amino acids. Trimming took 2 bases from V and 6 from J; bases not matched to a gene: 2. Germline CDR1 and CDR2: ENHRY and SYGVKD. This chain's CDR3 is CAISEGQGINEQFF. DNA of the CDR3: TGTGCCATCAGTGAGGGACAGGGGATCAATGAGCAGTTCTTC.

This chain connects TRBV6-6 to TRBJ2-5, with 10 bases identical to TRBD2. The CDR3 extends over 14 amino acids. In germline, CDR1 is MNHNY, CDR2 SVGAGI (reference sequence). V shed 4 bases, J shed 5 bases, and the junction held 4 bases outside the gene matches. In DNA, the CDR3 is TGTGCCAGCAGTTGGACTAGCGGCAGTGAGACCCAGTACTTC. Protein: CASSWTSGSETQYF.

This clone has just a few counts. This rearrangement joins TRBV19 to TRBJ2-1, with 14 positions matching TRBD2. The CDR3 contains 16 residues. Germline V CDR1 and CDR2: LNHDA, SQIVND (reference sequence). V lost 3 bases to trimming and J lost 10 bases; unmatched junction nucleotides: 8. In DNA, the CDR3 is TGTGCCAGTAGTATCCTGGGACTAGCGGGAGTGGGGGAGCAGTTCTTC. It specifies CASSILGLAGVGEQFF.

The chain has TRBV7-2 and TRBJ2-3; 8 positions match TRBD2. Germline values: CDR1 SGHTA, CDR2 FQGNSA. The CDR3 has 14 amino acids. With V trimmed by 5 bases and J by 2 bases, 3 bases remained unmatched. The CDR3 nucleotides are TGTGCCAGCAGCCGGGGGGGGAACACAGATACGCAGTATTTT. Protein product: CASSRGGNTDTQYF.

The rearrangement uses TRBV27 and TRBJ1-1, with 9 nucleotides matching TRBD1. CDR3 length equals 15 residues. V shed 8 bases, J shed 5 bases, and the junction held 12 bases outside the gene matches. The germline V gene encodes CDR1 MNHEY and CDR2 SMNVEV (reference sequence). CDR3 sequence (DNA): TGTGCCAGCGGGCCCCCCGGACAGGGGAGGACTGAAGCTTTCTTT. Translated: CASGPPGQGRTEAFF.

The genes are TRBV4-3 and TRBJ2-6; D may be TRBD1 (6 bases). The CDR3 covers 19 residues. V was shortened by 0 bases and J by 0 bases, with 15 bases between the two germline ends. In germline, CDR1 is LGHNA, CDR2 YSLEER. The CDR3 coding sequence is TGCGCCAGCAGCCAAGATCTTGCAGGGGCCCCCTCTGGGGCCAACGTCCTGACTTTC. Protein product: CASSQDLAGAPSGANVLTF.

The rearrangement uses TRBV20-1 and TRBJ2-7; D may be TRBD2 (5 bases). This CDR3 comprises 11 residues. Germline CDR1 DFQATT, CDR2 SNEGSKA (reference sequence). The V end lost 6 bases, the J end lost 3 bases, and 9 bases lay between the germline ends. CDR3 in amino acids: CSAVTSYEQYF. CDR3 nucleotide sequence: TGCAGTGCCGTCACTAGCTACGAGCAGTACTTC.